The clone carrying this TCR beta chain was observed a few times. These data belong to a study of PD-1 blockade in mismatch repair-deficient tumors. The V end was cut by 0 bases, the J end by 7 bases, with 11 bases between. CDR3 length equals 14 residues. Germline assignment: CDR1 SGDLS and CDR2 YYNGEE. Assay used: immunoSEQ multiplex PCR; TCRdb lists only in-frame clones, some missing. The sample includes around 9,400 clones, 85% to 90% of them seen just once. This receptor was identified in an adult with mismatch repair-deficient cancer. This chain links TRBV9 with TRBJ2-1; unclear D gene. Sequenced here: PBMCs, sampled around 46 weeks after starting pembrolizumab. CDR3 bases: TGTGCCAGCAGCGTAGGAGCTAGTTCGAATGAGCAGTTCTTC. This codes for CASSVGASSNEQFF.